The clone carrying this T cell receptor beta chain was detected a few times. The target antigen is unknown. The extraction recovered at least 5.5 micrograms of total RNA per sample. The data were obtained in a study of blood T cells in healthy people across ages. The use of a sample-barcoded 5' primer and a J-beta primer mix characterized a second PCR of about 7 to 12 cycles. The study obtained at least 3 million CDR3-containing paired-end reads from every sample. TCRdb ran MiXCR on the 5' RACE reads and lists one entry per CDR3 protein. The table includes under 800,000 distinct CDR3 sequences, approximately 39% detected once. Findings and limits, study-wide: Across the age range, TCR beta diversity per million T cells fell in a roughly linear way. For the donors, CMV status was unknown and possibly confounded expanded clonotype changes.

Sequenced input: blood. This sequence was found in a woman between 55 and 75 years old in good health.

CDR3 in amino acids: CSARDLAGSNQPQHF. The CDR3 region has the DNA TGCAGTGCTAGAGATCTCGCAGGGAGCAATCAGCCCCAGCATTTT. The genes are TRBV20-1 and TRBJ1-5; perhaps TRBD1 as D (5 bases). This CDR3 has 15 amino acids. With 0 bases removed from V and 1 base from J, the gap between germline ends came to 10 bases. In germline, CDR1 is DFQATT, CDR2 SNEGSKA (reference sequence).